The rows below give T cell receptor beta chains drawn from one sample of a study of T cell responses to AZD1222 COVID-19 vaccine. The protocol was immunoSEQ multiplex PCR, while the TCRdb copy is restricted to in-frame clones and leaves out a portion. Altogether 130,000 or so clones are present, about 94% being singletons, with the ten largest covering 6.6%. Here the sequenced sample was peripheral blood, taken on day 0 of AZD1222 vaccination. The receptors stem from an adult in good health. CDR3s include the opening cysteine and the closing phenylalanine or tryptophan. Fields, in order: J gene, V gene, clone size, D gene, CDR3 protein, CDR3 DNA. A D gene is named only where the DNA matches it firmly. Clone size, where shown, is once, few, many, or a class for clones that have expanded.

j_call: TRBJ1-5
v_call: TRBV27
clone_size: .
d_call: TRBD1
cdr3_aa: CASRRQGQNQPQHF
cdr3_nt: TGTGCCAGCAGAAGACAGGGTCAAAATCAGCCCCAGCATTTT

j_call: TRBJ2-2
v_call: TRBV14
clone_size: once
d_call: .
cdr3_aa: CASSRALEGTGELFF
cdr3_nt: TGTGCCAGCAGCCGGGCGCTTGAGGGAACCGGGGAGCTGTTTTTT

j_call: TRBJ1-1
v_call: TRBV29-1
clone_size: few
d_call: .
cdr3_aa: CSVVNTEAFF
cdr3_nt: TGCAGCGTTGTTAACACTGAAGCTTTCTTT

j_call: TRBJ1-1
v_call: TRBV27
clone_size: .
d_call: .
cdr3_aa: CASSSGPYTEAFF
cdr3_nt: TGTGCCAGCAGTTCCGGACCGTACACTGAAGCTTTCTTT

j_call: TRBJ2-2
v_call: TRBV6-6
clone_size: .
d_call: TRBD1
cdr3_aa: CASRDDRERVELFF
cdr3_nt: TGTGCCAGCAGGGACGACAGGGAGCGTGTTGAGCTGTTTTTT

j_call: TRBJ1-2
v_call: TRBV2
clone_size: few
d_call: TRBD1
cdr3_aa: CASSAQGAYGYTF
cdr3_nt: TGTGCCAGCAGCGCACAGGGGGCCTATGGCTACACCTTC

j_call: TRBJ2-1
v_call: TRBV9
clone_size: .
d_call: .
cdr3_aa: CASSVGVSSYNEQFF
cdr3_nt: TGTGCCAGCAGCGTAGGGGTAAGCTCCTACAATGAGCAGTTCTTC

j_call: TRBJ1-6
v_call: TRBV28
clone_size: .
d_call: .
cdr3_aa: CASSGQGKIPSYNSPLHF
cdr3_nt: TGTGCCAGCAGTGGGCAGGGGAAAATACCCTCCTATAATTCACCCCTCCACTTT

j_call: TRBJ2-1
v_call: TRBV5-1
clone_size: .
d_call: TRBD2
cdr3_aa: CATRVGRGNNEQFF
cdr3_nt: TGCGCCACCCGGGTAGGGAGGGGAAACAATGAGCAGTTCTTC

j_call: TRBJ1-6
v_call: TRBV18
clone_size: .
d_call: .
cdr3_aa: CASSLWPTNSPLHF
cdr3_nt: TGTGCCAGCTCACTTTGGCCTACCAATTCACCCCTCCACTTT

j_call: TRBJ2-5
v_call: TRBV1
clone_size: .
d_call: .
cdr3_aa: CTSSQDRLTETQYF
cdr3_nt: TGCACCAGCAGCCAAGATCGGCTTACAGAGACCCAGTACTTC

j_call: TRBJ2-1
v_call: TRBV29-1
clone_size: .
d_call: TRBD1
cdr3_aa: CSVERGGGYNEQFF
cdr3_nt: TGCAGCGTTGAACGAGGGGGCGGCTACAATGAGCAGTTCTTC

j_call: TRBJ1-1
v_call: TRBV4-1
clone_size: .
d_call: .
cdr3_aa: CASSPYRGTGGTEAFF
cdr3_nt: TGCGCCAGCAGCCCGTATCGGGGGACCGGGGGCACTGAAGCTTTCTTT

j_call: TRBJ2-2
v_call: TRBV2
clone_size: .
d_call: .
cdr3_aa: CASSKEYGELFF
cdr3_nt: TGTGCCAGCAGTAAGGAATACGGGGAGCTGTTTTTT